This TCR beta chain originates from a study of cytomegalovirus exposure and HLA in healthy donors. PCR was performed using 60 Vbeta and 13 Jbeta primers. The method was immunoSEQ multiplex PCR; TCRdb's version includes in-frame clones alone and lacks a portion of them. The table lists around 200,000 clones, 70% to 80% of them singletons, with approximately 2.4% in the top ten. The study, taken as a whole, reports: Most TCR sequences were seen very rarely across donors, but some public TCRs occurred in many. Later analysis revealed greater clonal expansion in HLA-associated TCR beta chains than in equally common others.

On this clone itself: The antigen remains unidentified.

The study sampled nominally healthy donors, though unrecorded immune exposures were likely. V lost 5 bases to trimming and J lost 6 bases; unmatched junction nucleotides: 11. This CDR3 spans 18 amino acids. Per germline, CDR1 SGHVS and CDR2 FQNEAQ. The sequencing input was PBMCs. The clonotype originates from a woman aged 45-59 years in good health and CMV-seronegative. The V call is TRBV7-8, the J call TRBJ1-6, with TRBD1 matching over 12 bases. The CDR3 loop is CASSPRGGQGASNSPLHF. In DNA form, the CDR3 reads TGTGCCAGCAGCCCCAGGGGGGGACAGGGGGCAAGTAATTCACCCCTCCACTTT.